A single sample is the source of the 5 T cell receptor beta chains below, sequenced in a study of blood T cell repertoires in COVID-19. Clones were sequenced by immunoSEQ multiplex PCR, and TCRdb holds only the in-frame ones, with some missing. Of more than 200,000 clones in the sample, 80% are singletons; the top ten hold 4.3%. The sequenced sample was PBMCs or T cells enriched from blood (not recorded which). Receptor source: a man aged 30 to 39 with acute COVID-19.

The rearrangement joins TRBV11-3 to TRBJ2-3; D possibly corresponds to TRBD2 (7 bases). Germline CDR1 and CDR2: SGHNT and YENEEA. The CDR3 contains 14 residues. V dropped 4 bases and J dropped 3 bases, with 11 bases sitting between them. CDR3 in DNA: TGTGCCAGCAGCTCGAGGGGGGGGACAGATACGCAGTATTTT. As protein: CASSSRGGTDTQYF. The whole variable domain, remainder taken from reference TRBV11-3 and TRBJ2-3, is EAGVVQSPRYKIIEKKQPVAFWCNPISGHNTLYWYLQNLGQGPELLIRYENEEAVDDSQLPKDRFSAERLKGVDSTLKIQPAELGDSAVYLCASSSRGGTDTQYFGPGTRLTVL.

V gene TRBV24-1 combines with J gene TRBJ2-5; 8 bases match TRBD2. V lost 4 bases, J lost 2 bases, and 5 bases stayed unmatched. The CDR3 sequence is 15 residues long. CDR1 and CDR2 (germline): KGHDR, SFDVKD. CDR3 nucleotide sequence: TGTGCCACCAGTGAAGGCGGGGGGACTCAAGAGACCCAGTACTTC. Translating it yields CATSEGGGTQETQYF.

V gene TRBV29-1 combines with J gene TRBJ2-7; 13 bases are shared with TRBD2. Trimming at V came to 6 bases and at J to 0 bases, leaving 5 bases not matched to a gene. CDR3 length: 15 residues. Per the germline V gene, CDR1 is SQVTM and CDR2 is ANQGSEA. The CDR3 sequence is CSVGGLAGHSYEQYF. The CDR3 region has the DNA TGCAGCGTAGGGGGACTAGCGGGGCACTCCTACGAGCAGTACTTC.

A few counts support this clone. The chain combines TRBV7-9 with TRBJ2-1, with a weak D call TRBD2 (5 bases). The germline CDR1 and CDR2 sequences are SEHNR and FQNEAQ (reference sequence). The CDR3 contains 12 residues. V lost 5 bases and J lost 10, with 12 bases in between. The CDR3 sequence: CASSLPLGEQFF. For the CDR3, the DNA is TGTGCCAGCAGCCTCCCACTAGGAGAGCAGTTCTTC. Full variable domain (outside the CDR3, taken from reference TRBV7-9 and TRBJ2-1): DTGVSQNPRHKITKRGQNVTFRCDPISEHNRLYWYRQTLGQGPEFLTYFQNEAQLEKSRLLSDRFSAERPKGSFSTLEIQRTEQGDSAMYLCASSLPLGEQFFGPGTRLTVL.

The rearrangement uses TRBV7-3 and TRBJ2-4; 8 bases map to TRBD1. The CDR3 covers 16 residues. CDR1 and CDR2 from the germline V gene are SGHTA and FQGTGA. V gave up 3 bases and J gave up 7 bases; unmatched junction bases: 11. CDR3 in DNA: TGTGCCAGCAGCTTTGACTCCAGGGGGCGCGGGAACATTCAGTACTTC. Protein: CASSFDSRGRGNIQYF. Looking up the rest from reference TRBV7-3 and TRBJ2-4 gives the full variable domain: GAGVSQTPSNKVTEKGKYVELRCDPISGHTALYWYRQSLGQGPEFLIYFQGTGAADDSGLPNDRFFAVRPEGSVSTLKIQRTERGDSAVYLCASSFDSRGRGNIQYFGAGTRLSVL.